This T cell receptor beta chain was recorded in a study of identical twins (TCRdb year 2016). Some background on the complete study: To test whether fetal clonotypes persist, this study deep-sequenced TCR alpha and beta repertoires from monozygotic twins, from unrelated adults of various ages, and from cord blood. To rule out contamination, the twin experiments were replicated at different times with different library preparation protocols.

As for this clonotype: Its binding antigen is unknown. Within one base of it there is no much larger clone, and no base qualities were kept.

Study-wide conclusions, independent of this receptor: In beta out-of-frame sequences, excess twin sharing was weaker, because having fewer shared sequences lowered the signal-to-noise ratio. Fewer insertions were carried by abundant cord blood beta clonotypes, a similar but weaker trend appeared in young adult naive repertoires, and no such trend appeared in memory repertoires. Conclusions relied on cross-sectional statistical analysis, since the same donors could not be followed over many years. Compared with coincidental sharing between unrelated individuals, an excess of low generation-probability sequences was observed among out-of-frame TCR alpha sequences shared between twins. In monozygotic twins, out-of-frame TCR alpha sharing was systematically underestimated by recombination models, although the models agreed with sharing between unrelated individuals. Invariant T cells such as MAIT and iNKT could partly confound zero-insertion analyses, although diverse VJ usage argued against such confounding for most clonotypes.

Only healthy Caucasian donors were included. The twin cohort consisted of three pairs of female monozygotic twins, all aged 18 to 29 years. CD4+ and CD8+ T cell populations were isolated with positive isolation kits from Invitrogen. The cysteine opens and the phenylalanine closes a CDR3 of 16 amino acids. Here the CDR3 DNA is all that survives: 48 bases in frame from base 1. For this chain, trimming is 6 bases at the V end and 3 bases at the J end, and the number of junction bases without a gene match is 10. In the germline V gene (reference sequence), CDR1 corresponds to MNHEY and CDR2 to SMNVEV. Library creation used 5' RACE. TCRdb records Illumina HiSeq 2000 as the sequencer. A universal primer binding site was added through template switching, and the final cDNA carried a unique molecular identifier so that TCR cDNA molecules could be counted accurately. First-strand cDNA for TCR alpha and beta chains was synthesized from specific primers in the conserved constant-segment region. To control for contamination, every cDNA library was double barcoded, receiving both a SMART-Mk sample barcode and Illumina barcodes. Two successive PCR steps introduced TruSeq adapter sequences along with Illumina sample barcodes. The Illumina HiSeq platform was used with custom primers to sequence TCR alpha and beta cDNA libraries. As for how the authors treated the data: Unique molecular identifiers were extracted from raw reads with MiGEC, and CDR3 positions were determined with MiXCR. Recombination models were inferred per individual with the repgenHMM and IGoR tools using an EM algorithm. The analysis of shared clonotypes was done with the tcR package in R, with sharing normalized by the product of cloneset sizes. To study raw recombination without the effects of thymic and clonal selection, out-of-frame nonproductive sequences were analyzed. TCRdb took the public reads, trimmed them with fastp at Q25, ran MiXCR for clone calling and kept in-frame beta chains. Rows are combined by CDR3 protein, so each entry shows the most common genes and DNA. For this entry, the V and J calls and clone size follow TCRdb and not the study's own pipeline. For this sample the table gives about 290,000 distinct CDR3 sequences, of which roughly 8.6% were detected only once. The ten biggest clones cover approximately 6.5% of the sample.

Separately, the same data were catalogued under a study of yellow fever vaccine responses in identical twins. Per that second paper: The T cell response to vaccination in identical twins was reported by the authors to appear partly convergent and partly personalized. In identical twins, the study followed T cell clones that responded to the vaccine with precision.

This sequence uses TRBV27 and TRBJ2-2, and 7 junction bases match TRBD2. This receptor was identified in a woman between 18 and 29 years old in good health. The sequenced sample consisted of CD8+ T cells sorted from blood. CDR3 reads: CASRTSGKGDTGELFF. The nucleotide sequence reads as follows: TGTGCCAGCAGAACCAGCGGGAAAGGGGACACCGGGGAGCTGTTTTTT.